This entry concerns a single T cell receptor (beta chain). Its cognate antigen is unknown. Focal radiation plus CTLA-4 blockade with ipilimumab was given to patients with chemo-refractory metastatic non-small-cell lung cancer. V was shortened by 6 bases and J by 2 bases, with 20 bases between the two germline ends. The CDR3 totals 16 residues. Germline lookup yields CDR1 SGHTS and CDR2 YDEGEE. The data belong to a study of radiotherapy plus CTLA-4 blockade in lung cancer. Looking at the study overall: Disease control was seen in about 30% of patients, objective responses in roughly 17%. General observations from the study: An expansion of tumor-derived TCR clones occurred in blood after radiotherapy plus ipilimumab. Interferon-beta, together with early blood T cell clone dynamics, reportedly best predicted response.

Here immunoSEQ multiplex PCR was the method, and the copy in TCRdb shows in-frame clones only, minus some. The data show 51,000 or so clones, around 77% seen once. V gene TRBV5-8 combines with J gene TRBJ1-2, with D maybe TRBD1 (5 bases). The sequencing here drew on peripheral blood, taken from a patient treated with radiotherapy plus ipilimumab. The sequence came from a human donor with non-small cell lung cancer who had stable disease on radiotherapy plus ipilimumab. CDR3 DNA: TGTGCCAGCAAGCTTTCCGGGACGCAACTCAACTATGGCTACACCTTC. It is translated as CASKLSGTQLNYGYTF.